What follows are 27 T cell receptor beta chains derived from one specimen sequenced in a study of T cell responses to AZD1222 COVID-19 vaccine. Using immunoSEQ multiplex PCR, the repertoire was profiled, and TCRdb retains in-frame clones only, with some absent. Of roughly 150,000 clones detected, roughly nine tenths appear once; the ten largest clones hold 1% to 1.5%. This material consisted of peripheral blood, taken 28 days after the second AZD1222 dose. The receptors derive from an adult who received the AZD1222 COVID-19 vaccine.

V gene TRBV5-4 combines with J gene TRBJ1-1; no reliable D call. Trimming removed 4 bases at V and 1 base at J, with 5 bases between. This CDR3 has 12 amino acids. In germline, CDR1 is SGHNT, CDR2 YYREEE (reference sequence). The CDR3 spells CASSGANTEAFF. For the CDR3, the DNA is TGTGCCAGCAGCGGAGCGAACACTGAAGCTTTCTTT.

The chain uses TRBV12-3 or TRBV12-4 and TRBJ2-1; the D is unclear. The V end was cut by 5 bases, the J end by 6 bases, with 8 bases between. The CDR3 consists of 12 residues. CDR3 amino acids: CASSPTSNEQFF. In DNA form, the CDR3 reads TGTGCCAGCAGTCCCACCAGCAATGAGCAGTTCTTC.

The rearrangement uses TRBV5-1 and TRBJ1-2, with a possible D match to TRBD1 (5 bases). The germline V gene encodes CDR1 SGHRS and CDR2 YFSETQ. Trimming took 0 bases from V and 6 from J, leaving 15 bases between them. This CDR3 comprises 15 residues. CDR3 loop: CASSLAGTTLDGYTF. The CDR3 DNA is TGCGCCAGCAGCTTGGCTGGGACTACGCTCGATGGCTACACCTTC.

The chain has TRBV27 and TRBJ2-1; 10 bases agree with TRBD2. Germline lookup yields CDR1 MNHEY and CDR2 SMNVEV (reference sequence). With 6 bases clipped from V and 2 bases from J, the junction kept 4 bases outside the gene matches. The length of the CDR3 is 15 residues. CDR3 region: CASSALAGAYNEQFF. The DNA for the CDR3 is TGTGCCAGCAGCGCCCTAGCGGGAGCCTACAATGAGCAGTTCTTC.

CDR3 residues: CAAGRAPPRETQYF. The DNA for the CDR3 is TGTGCCGCCGGGCGGGCCCCTCCAAGAGAGACCCAGTACTTC. The V call is TRBV7-2, the J call TRBJ2-5, with D possibly being TRBD2 (5 bases). This CDR3 is built from 14 residues. The V gene's germline CDR1 is SGHTA and CDR2 FQGNSA. V gave up 11 bases and J gave up 4 bases, with 20 bases separating them.

The gene calls are TRBV25-1 and TRBJ1-6; D is undetermined. This CDR3 is 12 amino acids long. Germline V gene lookup returns CDR1 MGHDK and CDR2 SYGVNS. V shed 7 bases and J shed 10 bases, with 11 bases lying between them. Here the CDR3 DNA reads TGTGCCAGCACCCCCGGGATGTCACCCCTCCACTTT. Amino acids: CASTPGMSPLHF.

This clone occurred a few times. The J gene is TRBJ2-1, the V gene TRBV4-2, with 11 nucleotides matching TRBD2. Losses at the gene ends were 6 bases for V and 7 bases for J; bases not matched to a gene: 8. The CDR3 is made up of 15 amino acids. CDR1 is LGHNA and CDR2 is YNFKEQ in the germline V gene. The CDR3 DNA sequence: TGTGCCAGCAGTAATAGCGGGGGGGCAAGTAATGAGCAGTTCTTC. Protein sequence: CASSNSGGASNEQFF.

The chain uses TRBV24-1 and TRBJ2-1, with 8 bases aligning to TRBD1. The J segment lost 6 bases and the V segment lost 3 bases, leaving 9 bases of the junction unmatched. Germline CDR1 reads KGHDR; CDR2 reads SFDVKD. The CDR3 has 16 residues. CDR3 bases: TGTGCCACCAGTGATCCCAACAGGGGGTTGGTCAATGAGCAGTTCTTC. The encoded protein is CATSDPNRGLVNEQFF.

Only one count was recorded for this clone. The chain joins TRBV19 to TRBJ2-1; D unclear. Germline CDR1 is LNHDA and CDR2 is SQIVND (reference sequence). The V end lost 3 bases, the J end lost 5 bases, and 8 bases lay between the germline ends. CDR3 size: 13 residues. The CDR3 spells CASSIVRNNEQFF. The CDR3 DNA sequence: TGTGCCAGTAGTATTGTGAGAAACAATGAGCAGTTCTTC.

This clone has just one count. The gene calls are TRBV3-1 (or the pseudogene TRBV3-2) and TRBJ1-6, with D perhaps matching TRBD1 (6 bases). CDR1 is LGHDT and CDR2 is YNNKEL in the germline V gene (reference sequence). CDR3 length: 17 amino acids. V gave up 0 bases and J gave up 9 bases, with 18 bases separating them. The CDR3, as DNA: TGTGCCAGCAGCCAAGACTTTGTTCGGACAGAAAGTTCACCCCTCCACTTT. This translates into CASSQDFVRTESSPLHF.

The chain employs TRBV19 and TRBJ1-2; D gene unclear. V lost 3 bases and J lost 3, with 11 bases in between. This CDR3 has 14 amino acids. Germline CDR1 LNHDA, CDR2 SQIVND (reference sequence). CDR3: CASSIVGTYYGYTF. CDR3 bases: TGTGCCAGTAGTATTGTCGGCACGTACTATGGCTACACCTTC.

The genes are TRBV7-7 and TRBJ2-1, with D possibly matching TRBD2 (6 bases). The V gene's germline CDR1 is SSHAT and CDR2 FNYEAQ (reference sequence). The CDR3 contains 19 residues. Trimming stripped 5 bases from V and 6 bases from J, with 29 bases between. CDR3 DNA: TGTGCCAGCAGCCCGCGCAGCGGTAGGGCGGGGCTACGAGTCAATGAGCAGTTCTTC. This sequence encodes CASSPRSGRAGLRVNEQFF.

This chain joins TRBV18 and TRBJ1-1; 7 nucleotides agree with TRBD1. Germline CDR1 reads KGHSH; CDR2 reads LQKENI. The CDR3 runs to 15 residues. The trim removed 8 bases at V and 0 bases at J, leaving 9 bases unmatched. CDR3 DNA sequence: TGTGCCAGCCAGGGGGGGGGAGACTTGAACACTGAAGCTTTCTTT. It specifies CASQGGGDLNTEAFF.

J is TRBJ1-5 and V is TRBV6-1, with D unclear. CDR1 and CDR2 (germline): MNHNS, SASEGT. There are 16 residues in the CDR3. Trimming left V 2 bases short and J 4 bases short, with 15 bases between. In DNA, the CDR3 is TGTGCCAGCAGTGAACCTGGGCAGGCAACTAATCAGCCCCAGCATTTT. Its translation is CASSEPGQATNQPQHF.

The genes are TRBV2 and TRBJ2-7; 8 bases match TRBD1. Germline V gene data show CDR1 as SNHLY and CDR2 as FYNNEI. This CDR3 is built from 14 residues. V shed 4 bases, J shed 3 bases, and the junction held 5 bases outside the gene matches. The CDR3 loop reads CASSVWTGFYEQYF. The CDR3 bases are TGTGCCAGCAGTGTATGGACAGGGTTCTACGAGCAGTACTTC.

DNA of the CDR3: TGTGCCAGCAGCTTCCCTATCGGGAGGGGGAATGAGCAGTTCTTC. Its protein is CASSFPIGRGNEQFF. The genes are TRBV7-9 and TRBJ2-1; 8 nucleotides line up with TRBD2. The germline V gene encodes CDR1 SEHNR and CDR2 FQNEAQ (reference sequence). J gave up 7 bases and V 3 bases, and 8 bases lay outside the gene matches. This CDR3 region has 15 residues.

V gene TRBV18 combines with J gene TRBJ2-7, with 9 nucleotides matching TRBD1. Germline CDR1 reads KGHSH; CDR2 reads LQKENI. The CDR3 spans 13 residues. Trimming at V came to 2 bases and at J to 9 bases, leaving 5 bases not matched to a gene. The CDR3 nucleotides are TGTGCCAGCTCACCAAGACAGGGGGTAGTGCAGTACTTC. It yields the protein CASSPRQGVVQYF.

The chain uses TRBV29-1 and TRBJ1-2; D gene ambiguous. The V end lost 4 bases, the J end lost 2 bases, and 14 bases lay between the germline ends. Germline V lookup: CDR1 SQVTM, CDR2 ANQGSEA. The CDR3 is made up of 14 amino acids. CDR3 nucleotide sequence: TGCAGCGTTGTTCCAGGTTTAATAAACTATGGCTACACCTTC. Amino acids: CSVVPGLINYGYTF.

The chain uses TRBV6-5 and TRBJ2-2, with D hard to call. The V end was cut by 6 bases, the J end by 4 bases, with 6 bases between. Germline V gene sequence: CDR1 MNHEY, CDR2 SVGAGI. This CDR3 has 12 amino acids. DNA of the CDR3: TGTGCCAGCAGGGTATCCACCGGGGAGCTGTTTTTT. Translated: CASRVSTGELFF.

The chain links TRBV28 to TRBJ2-6; TRBD2 might be the D (6 bases). Germline-derived CDR1 and CDR2 are MDHEN and SYDVKM. V gave up 5 bases and J gave up 4 bases, with 15 bases separating them. This CDR3 has 16 amino acids. CDR3 region: CASSPPRGLGANVLTF. The CDR3 DNA sequence: TGTGCCAGCAGTCCACCACGGGGGTTAGGGGCCAACGTCCTGACTTTC.

J is TRBJ2-5 and V is TRBV4-2, with TRBD2 identical over 13 bases. V lost 3 bases, J lost 1 base, and 5 bases stayed unmatched. The germline gives CDR1 LGHNA, CDR2 YNFKEQ. CDR3 size: 17 residues. The CDR3 loop reads CASSQTRTSGGQETQYF. CDR3 in DNA: TGTGCCAGCAGCCAGACCAGGACTAGCGGGGGCCAAGAGACCCAGTACTTC.

The chain uses TRBV5-6 and TRBJ2-1; tentative D call: TRBD2 (5 bases). The germline V gene has CDR1 SGHDT and CDR2 YYEEEE. CDR3 length: 15 amino acids. Trimming removed 3 bases from V and 3 bases from J, with 13 bases in between. The CDR3 DNA reads as TGTGCCAGCAGCTCAGAATCCGGGGTCTACAATGAGCAGTTCTTC. Its protein is CASSSESGVYNEQFF.

The rearrangement links TRBV25-1 to TRBJ1-5, with 7 bases matching TRBD1. V shed 1 base and J 6 bases; nucleotides not matched to a gene: 12. The CDR3 covers 17 residues. Germline V CDR1 and CDR2: MGHDK, SYGVNS. The CDR3 reads CASSEFWSPRQGQPQHF. CDR3 DNA sequence: TGTGCCAGCAGTGAATTTTGGTCGCCAAGACAGGGTCAGCCCCAGCATTTT.

V usage is TRBV7-2 and J usage is TRBJ2-2; no clear D. This CDR3 comprises 17 residues. Germline V gene lookup returns CDR1 SGHTA and CDR2 FQGNSA. Trimming took 1 base from V and 2 from J, leaving 14 bases between them. In DNA form, the CDR3 reads TGTGCCAGCAGCTTAGGGAGAGCGAGATTCAACACCGGGGAGCTGTTTTTT. Protein product: CASSLGRARFNTGELFF. The variable domain in full, completed from reference TRBV7-2 and TRBJ2-2, reads GAGVSQSPSNKVTEKGKDVELRCDPISGHTALYWYRQSLGQGLEFLIYFQGNSAPDKSGLPSDRFSAERTGGSVSTLTIQRTQQEDSAVYLCASSLGRARFNTGELFFGEGSRLTVL.

This chain joins TRBV15 and TRBJ2-2; D is ambiguous. Germline CDR1 and CDR2: LNHNV and YYDKDF (reference sequence). V was cut by 0 bases and J by 2 bases, with 10 bases left in between. The CDR3 has 16 residues. The CDR3 nucleotides are TGTGCCACCAGCAGAGAACTTGAGCGAAACACCGGGGAGCTGTTTTTT. This translates into CATSRELERNTGELFF.

The rearrangement uses TRBV2 and TRBJ1-5; D unclear. V gave up 5 bases and J gave up 1 base, with 12 bases separating them. The CDR3 totals 15 residues. CDR1 is SNHLY and CDR2 is FYNNEI in the germline V gene. The CDR3 nucleotides read TGTGCCAGCAGTAGTGTAGTAGGGAGCAATCAGCCCCAGCATTTT. This encodes CASSSVVGSNQPQHF.

The V gene is TRBV27, the J gene TRBJ1-1; D gene ambiguous. Per germline, CDR1 MNHEY and CDR2 SMNVEV (reference sequence). The CDR3 loop spans 13 amino acids. The germline V and J ends were trimmed by 3 bases and 8 bases, with 13 bases remaining between them. The CDR3 region has the DNA TGTGCCAGCAGTTTCGACCGCTCCACCGAAGCTTTCTTT. Translated: CASSFDRSTEAFF.